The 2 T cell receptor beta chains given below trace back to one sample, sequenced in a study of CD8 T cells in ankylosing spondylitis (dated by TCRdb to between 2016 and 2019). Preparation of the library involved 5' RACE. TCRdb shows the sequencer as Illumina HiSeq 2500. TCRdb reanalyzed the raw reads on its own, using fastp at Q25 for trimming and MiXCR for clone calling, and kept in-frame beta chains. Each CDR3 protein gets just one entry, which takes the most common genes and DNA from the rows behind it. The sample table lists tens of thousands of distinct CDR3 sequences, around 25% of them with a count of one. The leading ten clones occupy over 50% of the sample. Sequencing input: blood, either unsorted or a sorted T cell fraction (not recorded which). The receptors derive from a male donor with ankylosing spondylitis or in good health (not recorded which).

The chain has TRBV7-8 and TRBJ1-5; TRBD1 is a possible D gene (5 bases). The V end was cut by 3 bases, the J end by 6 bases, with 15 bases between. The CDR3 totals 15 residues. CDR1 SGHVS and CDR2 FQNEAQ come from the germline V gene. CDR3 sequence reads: CASSFGAGSRQPQHF. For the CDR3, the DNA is TGTGCCAGCAGCTTTGGTGCAGGGTCCCGTCAGCCCCAGCATTTT.

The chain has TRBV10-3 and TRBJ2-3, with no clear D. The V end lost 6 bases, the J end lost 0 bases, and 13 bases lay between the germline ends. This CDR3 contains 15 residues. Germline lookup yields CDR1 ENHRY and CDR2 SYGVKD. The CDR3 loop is CAIRDRASSTDTQYF. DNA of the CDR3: TGTGCCATCAGGGACCGGGCCTCTAGCACAGATACGCAGTATTTT.